The source of this TCR beta chain is a study of blood T cell repertoires in COVID-19. Profiled with immunoSEQ multiplex PCR; TCRdb holds only in-frame clones, not every one. The sample shows fewer than 250,000 clones, about nine tenths of them seen only once. This CDR3 region has 17 residues. Germline loops: CDR1 MGHRA, CDR2 YSYEKL. V lost 1 base and J lost 5, with 19 bases in between. This TCR was sampled from a man aged 40-49 years with acute or convalescent COVID-19. V and J are TRBV4-1 and TRBJ2-3; perhaps TRBD2 as D (7 bases). Sequencing used peripheral blood. CDR3 loop: CASSQALGGRGGDTQYF. CDR3 bases: TGCGCCAGCAGCCAAGCCCTCGGGGGGCGAGGTGGAGATACGCAGTATTTT.